This record concerns one T cell receptor beta chain sequence. This sample is drawn from a study of CD8 T cells in Susac syndrome. The germline CDR1 and CDR2 sequences are MNHEY and SMNVEV (reference sequence). V shed 3 bases, J shed 8 bases, and the junction held 8 bases outside the gene matches. The CDR3 has 16 residues. Reverse transcription used about 0.45 to 1 ug RNA and random hexamers. TCRdb redid the calling of the immunoSEQ multiplex PCR reads with MiXCR, one entry per CDR3 protein. Among under 200,000 distinct CDR3 sequences listed, around 95% were seen once. The sequence derives from a human donor with multiple sclerosis. The V and J genes are TRBV27 and TRBJ2-1; 12 bases agree with TRBD2. Sequencing was done on a sample of CD8+ T cells from PBMCs. CDR3 sequence: CASSLILAGGPDEQFF. The CDR3 DNA reads as TGTGCCAGCAGTTTGATCCTAGCGGGAGGGCCGGATGAGCAGTTCTTC.